This T cell receptor (beta chain) was retrieved from a study of T cell responses to AZD1222 COVID-19 vaccine. Profiled with immunoSEQ multiplex PCR; TCRdb holds only in-frame clones, not every one. In the table there are about 120,000 clones, approximately 87% of which are singletons. Study outcomes and limitations: Epitopes outside B.1.351 and B.1.1.7 mutated regions reportedly drew nearly half of spike TCRs.

Worth noting for this clone: The antigen is not known.

Germline V gene lookup returns CDR1 SGHDT and CDR2 YYEEEE. Trimming cost V 2 bases and J 12 bases; bases outside gene matches: 10. The CDR3 consists of 13 residues. This clonotype was obtained from an adult in good health. Sequencing was performed on peripheral blood, taken on day 0 of AZD1222 vaccination. This chain joins TRBV5-6 and TRBJ1-2; TRBD1 agrees at 7 bases. The CDR3 DNA reads as TGTGCCAGCAGCTTACCCAACAGGGGTTATCACACCTTC. It yields the protein CASSLPNRGYHTF.